The clone carrying this T cell receptor (beta chain) was detected once. These data originate in a study of blood T cell repertoires in COVID-19. Study-wide context: T cells, B-cell-depleted T cells, or PBMCs supplied cDNA or gDNA.

CDR1 and CDR2 from the germline V gene are MNHEY and SVGAGI. The germline V and J ends were trimmed by 6 bases and 1 base, with 16 bases remaining between them. This CDR3 spans 15 amino acids. Participants were aged 18 to 89 years from roughly 25 US areas. Participant-given clinical history determined each cohort assignment. In the original processing: Quantification of nucleated cells was approximated via reference gene primer amplification. Sequenced by immunoSEQ multiplex PCR; TCRdb stores in-frame clones only, minus some. That table supplies the V and J calls and clone size; D and trimming were determined from the DNA. The data show approximately 210,000 clones, 75% to 85% seen once.

The sample comprised PBMCs or T cells enriched from blood (not recorded which). The rearrangement joins TRBV6-5 to TRBJ2-7, with D possibly TRBD2 on 5 matching bases. The clonotype originates from a man aged 30-40 years with acute COVID-19. CDR3 sequence: CASSLQPRGSYEQYF. For the CDR3, the DNA is TGTGCCAGCAGCCTACAACCCCGGGGTTCCTACGAGCAGTACTTC.